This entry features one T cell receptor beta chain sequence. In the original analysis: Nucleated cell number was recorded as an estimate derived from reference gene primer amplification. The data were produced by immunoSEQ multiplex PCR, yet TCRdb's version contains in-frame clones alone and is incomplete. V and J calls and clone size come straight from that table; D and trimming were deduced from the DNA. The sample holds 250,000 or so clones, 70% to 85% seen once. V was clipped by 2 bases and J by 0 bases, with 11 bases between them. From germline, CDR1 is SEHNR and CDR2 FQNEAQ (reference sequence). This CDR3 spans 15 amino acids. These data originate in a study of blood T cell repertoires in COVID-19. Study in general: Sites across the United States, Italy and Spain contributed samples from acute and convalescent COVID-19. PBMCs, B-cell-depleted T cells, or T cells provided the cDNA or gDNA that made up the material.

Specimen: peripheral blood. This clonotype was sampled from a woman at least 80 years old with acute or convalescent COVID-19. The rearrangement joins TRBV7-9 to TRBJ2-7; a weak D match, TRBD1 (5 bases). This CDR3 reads CASSLWGGSSYEQYF. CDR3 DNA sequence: TGTGCCAGCAGCTTATGGGGCGGAAGCTCCTACGAGCAGTACTTC.